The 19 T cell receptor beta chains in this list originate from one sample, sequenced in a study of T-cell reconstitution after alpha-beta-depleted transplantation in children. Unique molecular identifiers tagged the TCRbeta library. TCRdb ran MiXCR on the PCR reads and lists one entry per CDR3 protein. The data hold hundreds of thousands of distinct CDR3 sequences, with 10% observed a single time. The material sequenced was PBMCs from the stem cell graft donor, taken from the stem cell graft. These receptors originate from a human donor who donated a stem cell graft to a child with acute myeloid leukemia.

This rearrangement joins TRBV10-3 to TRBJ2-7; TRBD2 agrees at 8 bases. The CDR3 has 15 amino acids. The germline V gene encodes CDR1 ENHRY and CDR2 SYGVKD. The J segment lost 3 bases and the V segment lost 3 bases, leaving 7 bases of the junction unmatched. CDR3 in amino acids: CAISDPGGGIYEQYF. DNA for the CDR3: TGTGCCATCAGTGACCCGGGGGGGGGCATCTACGAGCAGTACTTC.

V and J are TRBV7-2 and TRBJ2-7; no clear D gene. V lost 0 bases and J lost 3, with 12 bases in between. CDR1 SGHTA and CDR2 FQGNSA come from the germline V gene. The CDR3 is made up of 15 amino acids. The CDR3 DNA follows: TGTGCCAGCAGCTTAGCGCGTGACACGAGCTACGAGCAGTACTTC. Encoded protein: CASSLARDTSYEQYF.

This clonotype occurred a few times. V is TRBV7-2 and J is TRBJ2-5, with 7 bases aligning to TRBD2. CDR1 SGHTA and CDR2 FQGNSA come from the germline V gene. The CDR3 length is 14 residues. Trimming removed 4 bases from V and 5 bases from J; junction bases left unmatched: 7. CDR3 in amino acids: CASSSGLGRETQYF. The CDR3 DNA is TGTGCCAGCAGCTCCGGACTAGGGAGGGAGACCCAGTACTTC.

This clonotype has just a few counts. CDR3 protein: CASTAGDEQYF. The CDR3 region has the DNA TGTGCCAGCACTGCAGGGGACGAGCAGTACTTC. The rearrangement uses TRBV4-2 and TRBJ2-7, with D perhaps matching TRBD1 (6 bases). Germline V lookup: CDR1 LGHNA, CDR2 YNFKEQ. Trimming took 7 bases from V and 5 from J, leaving 9 bases between them. The CDR3 covers 11 residues.

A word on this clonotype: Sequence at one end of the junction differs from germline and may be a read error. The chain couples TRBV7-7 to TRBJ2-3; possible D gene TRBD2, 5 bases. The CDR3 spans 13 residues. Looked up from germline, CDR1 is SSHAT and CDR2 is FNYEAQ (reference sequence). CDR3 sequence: CASSKASRDTQYF. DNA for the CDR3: TGTGCTAGCAGCAAGGCTAGCAGGGATACGCAGTATTTT.

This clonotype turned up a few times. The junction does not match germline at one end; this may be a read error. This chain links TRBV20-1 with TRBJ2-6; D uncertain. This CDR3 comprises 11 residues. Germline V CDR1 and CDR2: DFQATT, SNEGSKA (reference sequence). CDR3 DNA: TGCAGTGCCCCGGGCCCTGGACCTGGAGCTTTC. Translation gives CSAPGPGPGAF.

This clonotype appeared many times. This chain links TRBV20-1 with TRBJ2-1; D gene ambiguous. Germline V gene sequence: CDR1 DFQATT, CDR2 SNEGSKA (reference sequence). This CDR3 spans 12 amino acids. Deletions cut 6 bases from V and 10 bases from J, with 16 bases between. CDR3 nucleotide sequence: TGCAGTGCCCCAGTGTCGGTCCGAGAGCAGTTCTTC. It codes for CSAPVSVREQFF.

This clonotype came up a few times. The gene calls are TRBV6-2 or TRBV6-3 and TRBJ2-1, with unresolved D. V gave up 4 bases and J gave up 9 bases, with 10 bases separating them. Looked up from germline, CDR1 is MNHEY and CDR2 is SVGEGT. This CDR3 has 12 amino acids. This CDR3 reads CASSSMGFEQFF. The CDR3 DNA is TGTGCCAGCAGTTCGATGGGGTTTGAGCAGTTCTTC.

The CDR3 is CASRGETGELFF. The CDR3 DNA reads as TGTGCCAGCAGAGGGGAGACCGGGGAGCTGTTTTTT. This chain uses TRBV21-1 with TRBJ2-2; the D segment call TRBD1 is taken from the table without a DNA check. TRBV21-1 is assigned pseudogene status. The CDR3 runs to 12 residues.

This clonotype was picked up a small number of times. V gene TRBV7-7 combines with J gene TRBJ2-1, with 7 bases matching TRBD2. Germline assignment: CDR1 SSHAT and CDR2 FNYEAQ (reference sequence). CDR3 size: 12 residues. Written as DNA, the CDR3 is TGTGCTCCGGGGGGTCCTAACAATGAGCAGTTCTTC. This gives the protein CAPGGPNNEQFF. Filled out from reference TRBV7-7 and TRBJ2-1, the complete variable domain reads GAGVSQSPRYKVTKRGQDVTLRCDPISSHATLYWYQQALGQGPEFLTYFNYEAQPDKSGLPSDRFSAERPEGSISTLTIQRTEQRDSAMYRCAPGGPNNEQFFGPGTRLTVL.

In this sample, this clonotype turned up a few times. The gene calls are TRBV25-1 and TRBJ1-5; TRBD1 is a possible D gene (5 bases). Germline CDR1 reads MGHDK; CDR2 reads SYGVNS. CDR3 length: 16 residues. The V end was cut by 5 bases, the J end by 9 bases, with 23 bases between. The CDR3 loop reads CASSKARDAGLRPQHF. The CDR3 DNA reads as TGTGCCAGCAGTAAGGCCCGGGACGCCGGATTGCGGCCCCAGCATTTT.

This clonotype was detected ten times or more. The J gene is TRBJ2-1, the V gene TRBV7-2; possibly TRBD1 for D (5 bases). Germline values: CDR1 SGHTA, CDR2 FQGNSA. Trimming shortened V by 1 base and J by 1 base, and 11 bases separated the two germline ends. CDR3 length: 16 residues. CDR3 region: CASSLVGVPSYNEQFF. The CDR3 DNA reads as TGTGCCAGCAGCTTAGTAGGGGTTCCTTCCTACAATGAGCAGTTCTTC.

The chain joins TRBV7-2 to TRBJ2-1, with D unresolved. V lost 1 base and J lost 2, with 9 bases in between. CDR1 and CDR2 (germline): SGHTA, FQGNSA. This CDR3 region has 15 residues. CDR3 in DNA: TGTGCCAGCAGCTTAGGCTTAAATCCCTACAATGAGCAGTTCTTC. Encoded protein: CASSLGLNPYNEQFF.

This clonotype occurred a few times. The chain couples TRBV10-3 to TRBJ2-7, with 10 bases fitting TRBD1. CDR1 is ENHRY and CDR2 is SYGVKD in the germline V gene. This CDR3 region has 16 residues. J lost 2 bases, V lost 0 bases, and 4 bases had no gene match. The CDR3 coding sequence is TGTGCCATCAGTGAGTCGGGACAGGGGCCAGCCTACGAGCAGTACTTC. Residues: CAISESGQGPAYEQYF.

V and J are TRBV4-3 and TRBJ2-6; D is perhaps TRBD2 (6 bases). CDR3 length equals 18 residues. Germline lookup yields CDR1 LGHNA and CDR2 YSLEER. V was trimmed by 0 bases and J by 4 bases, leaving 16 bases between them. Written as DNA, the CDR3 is TGCGCCAGCAGCCAAGATGCGGGGATCCCTTCCGGGGCCAACGTCCTGACTTTC. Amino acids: CASSQDAGIPSGANVLTF.

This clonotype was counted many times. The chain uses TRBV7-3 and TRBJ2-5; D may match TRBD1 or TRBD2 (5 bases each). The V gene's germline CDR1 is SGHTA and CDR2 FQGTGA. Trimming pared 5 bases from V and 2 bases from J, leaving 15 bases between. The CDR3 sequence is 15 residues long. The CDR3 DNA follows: TGTGCCAGCAGCCCAAATGGGGGTAAACAAGAGACCCAGTACTTC. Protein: CASSPNGGKQETQYF.

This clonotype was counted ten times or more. Here the CDR3 DNA reads TGTGCCAGCAGTTTGGCGGGAGGTTACGAGCAGTACTTC. It specifies CASSLAGGYEQYF. The chain has TRBV7-9 and TRBJ2-7; the match to TRBD2 covers 8 bases. The ends lost 6 bases at V and 4 bases at J; junction bases unmatched: 5. Germline CDR1 SEHNR, CDR2 FQNEAQ (reference sequence). There are 13 residues in the CDR3.

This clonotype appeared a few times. The CDR3 spells CASSPQGRYEQYF. CDR3 sequence (DNA): TGTGCCAGCAGTCCCCAGGGGCGATACGAGCAGTACTTC. V is TRBV12-3 or TRBV12-4 and J is TRBJ2-7; perhaps TRBD1 as D (6 bases). Trimming cost V 5 bases and J 4 bases, with 12 bases left between them. This CDR3 spans 13 amino acids.

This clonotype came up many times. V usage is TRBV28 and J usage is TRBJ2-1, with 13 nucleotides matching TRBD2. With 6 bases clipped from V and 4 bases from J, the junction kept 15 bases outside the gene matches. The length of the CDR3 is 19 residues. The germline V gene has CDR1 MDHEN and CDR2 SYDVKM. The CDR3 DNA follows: TGTGCCAGCAGACGGACTAGCGGGAGAGGGGGAGGGGGGTACAATGAGCAGTTCTTC. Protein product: CASRRTSGRGGGGYNEQFF.